These 14 T cell receptor beta chains share one sample of origin, sequenced in a study of shared clonotypes between healthy human individuals. Measured with immunoSEQ multiplex PCR; TCRdb has only the in-frame clones, and not every one. The data show approximately 590,000 clones, roughly 95% seen once. Naive CD8 cells comprised CD45RO-negative, CCR7-positively selected cells, excluding terminally differentiated effector memory CD45RA+ cells. Sequencing used naive CD8+ T cells sorted from blood. These receptors originate from a woman in her 30s in good health.

This clone was observed a handful of times. J is TRBJ1-5 and V is TRBV7-9, with unresolved D. Trimming pared 1 base from V and 2 bases from J, leaving 6 bases between. Germline CDR1 is SEHNR and CDR2 is FQNEAQ (reference sequence). The CDR3 loop spans 14 amino acids. The CDR3 here is CASSLGYGNQPQHF. In DNA form, the CDR3 reads TGTGCCAGCAGCTTAGGGTACGGCAATCAGCCCCAGCATTTT.

The DNA for the CDR3 is TGTGCCAGCAGTTACCGAGGGGCCGATGAGCAGTTCTTC. This translates into CASSYRGADEQFF. V usage is TRBV6-5 and J usage is TRBJ2-1; D possibly uses TRBD1 or TRBD2 (5 bases each). The germline V and J ends were trimmed by 2 bases and 8 bases, with 10 bases remaining between them. The CDR3 runs 13 residues. Germline values: CDR1 MNHEY, CDR2 SVGAGI.

In the case of this clone: This same CDR3 is encoded by further DNA sequences in the sample. This chain uses TRBV6-5 with TRBJ1-2, with D unclear. This CDR3 has 14 amino acids. Germline values: CDR1 MNHEY, CDR2 SVGAGI. Deletions cut 0 bases from V and 8 bases from J, with 13 bases between. The CDR3 region is CASSYSEGFYGYTF. The CDR3 DNA reads as TGTGCCAGCAGTTACTCGGAGGGCTTCTACGGCTACACCTTC.

The chain is built from TRBV5-4 and TRBJ2-7; 8 nucleotides match TRBD2. CDR1 SGHNT and CDR2 YYREEE come from the germline V gene (reference sequence). V was pared by 1 base and J by 4 bases, with 4 bases of the junction left unmatched. This CDR3 is built from 14 residues. The CDR3 region is CASSLTSGGYEQYF. CDR3 nucleotide sequence: TGTGCCAGCAGCTTGACTAGCGGAGGATACGAGCAGTACTTC.

The chain is built from TRBV2 and TRBJ2-3; D remains unclear. The ends were cut back, 7 bases at V and 2 bases at J, with 16 bases in the middle. This CDR3 spans 15 amino acids. Germline loops: CDR1 SNHLY, CDR2 FYNNEI. CDR3 in amino acids: CASIARSPNTDTQYF. CDR3 sequence (DNA): TGTGCCAGCATCGCAAGATCCCCAAACACAGATACGCAGTATTTT.

The rearrangement uses TRBV27 and TRBJ2-1; D not certain. Germline CDR1 MNHEY, CDR2 SMNVEV (reference sequence). Trimming stripped 4 bases from V and 12 bases from J, with 16 bases between. The CDR3 has 13 amino acids. CDR3 sequence (DNA): TGTGCCAGCAGTTCCCGACCCTCAGGACGGCAGTTCTTC. Translating gives CASSSRPSGRQFF.

The chain is built from TRBV29-1 and TRBJ2-7, with D possibly matching TRBD2 (5 bases). Looked up from germline, CDR1 is SQVTM and CDR2 is ANQGSEA. Trimming stripped 6 bases from V and 4 bases from J, with 16 bases between. The CDR3 runs to 13 residues. This chain's CDR3 is CSVFREDIYEQYF. The CDR3 bases are TGCAGCGTGTTCCGGGAAGATATATACGAGCAGTACTTC.

The rearrangement links TRBV7-9 to TRBJ2-5; no definite D call. This CDR3 has 12 amino acids. Trimming pared 4 bases from V and 5 bases from J, leaving 8 bases between. CDR1 SEHNR and CDR2 FQNEAQ come from the germline V gene (reference sequence). CDR3 sequence: CASSSLEETQYF. The CDR3 DNA sequence: TGTGCCAGCAGCTCTCTAGAGGAGACCCAGTACTTC.

The rearrangement uses TRBV23-1 and TRBJ1-3; the D is unclear. TRBV23-1 is flagged as an ORF with uncertain function. This CDR3 comprises 16 residues. With 0 bases removed from V and 1 base from J, the gap between germline ends came to 10 bases. This CDR3 is CASSQSSAPSGNTIYF. The CDR3 DNA is TGCGCCAGCAGTCAATCTTCGGCACCGTCTGGAAACACCATATATTTT.

Concerning this clone: This CDR3 is also generated by other DNA sequences in the sample. The chain carries TRBV2 and TRBJ1-1; 7 bases line up with TRBD1. Looked up from germline, CDR1 is SNHLY and CDR2 is FYNNEI. Unmatched junction bases numbered 2, after V lost 4 bases and J lost 0 bases. This CDR3 region has 14 residues. The CDR3 reads CASSGDRMNTEAFF. The CDR3 DNA reads as TGTGCCAGCAGTGGGGACAGAATGAACACTGAAGCTTTCTTT.

CDR3 DNA sequence: TGTGCCAGCAGTTTCCGAGGGGCCAATGAGCAGTTCTTC. This encodes CASSFRGANEQFF. The chain has TRBV28 and TRBJ2-1; D is perhaps TRBD1 or TRBD2 (5 bases each). CDR3 length: 13 amino acids. Trimming shortened V by 3 bases and J by 6 bases, and 9 bases separated the two germline ends. From germline, CDR1 is MDHEN and CDR2 SYDVKM.

The gene calls are TRBV2 and TRBJ1-1; 7 bases agree with TRBD1. CDR1 is SNHLY, CDR2 FYNNEI, per germline. This CDR3 region has 14 residues. J gave up 5 bases and V 6 bases, and 9 bases lay outside the gene matches. CDR3 coding DNA: TGTGCCAGCAGCGGAGACAGGGTGCGGACTGAAGCTTTCTTT. Translating gives CASSGDRVRTEAFF.

This clone was seen a handful of times. V and J are TRBV7-6 and TRBJ2-2; TRBD2 agrees at 11 bases. The CDR3 totals 16 residues. Germline CDR1 reads SGHVS; CDR2 reads FNYEAQ. The trim removed 5 bases at V and 1 base at J, leaving 3 bases unmatched. In DNA form, the CDR3 reads TGTGCCAGCAGCCGGGGACTAGCGGTGAACACCGGGGAGCTGTTTTTT. Protein product: CASSRGLAVNTGELFF.

The chain couples TRBV19 to TRBJ2-1; 7 nucleotides align to TRBD2. The J segment lost 2 bases and the V segment lost 3 bases, leaving 1 base of the junction unmatched. The V gene's germline CDR1 is LNHDA and CDR2 SQIVND (reference sequence). The CDR3 has 14 amino acids. The CDR3 spells CASSIGGAYNEQFF. The CDR3 DNA reads as TGTGCCAGTAGTATTGGGGGGGCCTACAATGAGCAGTTCTTC.